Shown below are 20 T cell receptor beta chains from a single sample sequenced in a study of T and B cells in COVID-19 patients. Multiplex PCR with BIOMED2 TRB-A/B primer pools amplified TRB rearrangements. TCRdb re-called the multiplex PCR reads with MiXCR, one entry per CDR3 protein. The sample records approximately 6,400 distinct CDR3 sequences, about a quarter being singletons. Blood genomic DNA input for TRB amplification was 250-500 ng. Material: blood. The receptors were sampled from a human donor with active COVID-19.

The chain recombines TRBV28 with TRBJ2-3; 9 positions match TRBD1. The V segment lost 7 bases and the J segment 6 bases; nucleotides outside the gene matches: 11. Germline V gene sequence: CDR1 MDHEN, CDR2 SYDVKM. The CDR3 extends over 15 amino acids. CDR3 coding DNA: TGTGCCAGCATCATGGACAGGGGATCGCTGGATACGCAGTATTTT. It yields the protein CASIMDRGSLDTQYF.

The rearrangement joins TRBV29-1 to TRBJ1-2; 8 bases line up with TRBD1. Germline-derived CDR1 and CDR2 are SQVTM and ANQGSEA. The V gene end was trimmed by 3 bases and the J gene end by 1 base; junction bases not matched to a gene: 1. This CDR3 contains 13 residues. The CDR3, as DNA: TGCAGCGTTGAGGACAGGGTTAACTATGGCTACACCTTC. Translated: CSVEDRVNYGYTF.

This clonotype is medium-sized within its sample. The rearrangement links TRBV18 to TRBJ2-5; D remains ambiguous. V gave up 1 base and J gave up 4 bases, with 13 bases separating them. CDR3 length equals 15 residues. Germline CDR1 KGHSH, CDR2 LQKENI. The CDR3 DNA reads TGTGCCAGCTCACCACAGTACACAGCGAGAGAGACCCAGTACTTC. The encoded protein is CASSPQYTARETQYF.

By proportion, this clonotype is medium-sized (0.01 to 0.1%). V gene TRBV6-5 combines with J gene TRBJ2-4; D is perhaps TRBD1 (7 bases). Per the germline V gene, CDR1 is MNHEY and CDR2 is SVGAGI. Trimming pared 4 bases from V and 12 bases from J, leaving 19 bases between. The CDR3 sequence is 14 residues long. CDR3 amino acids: CASSFSRQGGDQYF. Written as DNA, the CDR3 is TGTGCCAGCAGTTTCAGCCGACAGGGAGGAGATCAGTACTTC.

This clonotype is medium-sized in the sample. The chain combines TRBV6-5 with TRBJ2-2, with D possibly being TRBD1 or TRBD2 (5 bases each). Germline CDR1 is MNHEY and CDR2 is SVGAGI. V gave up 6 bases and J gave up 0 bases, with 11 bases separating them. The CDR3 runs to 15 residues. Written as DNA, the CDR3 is TGTGCCAGCAGGGGGACGGGCTCGAACACCGGGGAGCTGTTTTTT. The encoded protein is CASRGTGSNTGELFF.

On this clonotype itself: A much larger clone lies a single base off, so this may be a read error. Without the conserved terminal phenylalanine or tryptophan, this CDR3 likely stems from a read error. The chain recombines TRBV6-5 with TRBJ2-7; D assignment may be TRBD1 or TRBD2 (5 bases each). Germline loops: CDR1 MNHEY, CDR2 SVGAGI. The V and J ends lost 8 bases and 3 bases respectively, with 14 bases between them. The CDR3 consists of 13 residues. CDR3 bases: TGTGCCAGCGGGAAGGGGAGATTCTACGAGCAGTACATC. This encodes CASGKGRFYEQYI.

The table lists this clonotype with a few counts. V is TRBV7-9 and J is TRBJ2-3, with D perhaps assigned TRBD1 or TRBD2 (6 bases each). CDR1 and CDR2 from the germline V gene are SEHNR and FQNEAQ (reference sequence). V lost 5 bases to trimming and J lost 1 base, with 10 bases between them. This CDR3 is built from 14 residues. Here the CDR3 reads CASSERGGTDTQYF. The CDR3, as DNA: TGTGCCAGCAGCGAAAGGGGGGGCACAGATACGCAGTATTTT. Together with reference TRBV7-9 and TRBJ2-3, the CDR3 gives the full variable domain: DTGVSQNPRHKITKRGQNVTFRCDPISEHNRLYWYRQTLGQGPEFLTYFQNEAQLEKSRLLSDRFSAERPKGSFSTLEIQRTEQGDSAMYLCASSERGGTDTQYFGPGTRLTVL.

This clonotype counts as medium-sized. The CDR3 region is CASSIKGVLNTDTQYF. DNA for the CDR3: TGTGCCAGTAGTATAAAAGGGGTTTTAAACACAGATACGCAGTATTTT. The chain uses TRBV19 and TRBJ2-3; tentatively, D is TRBD1 (5 bases). CDR1 is LNHDA, CDR2 SQIVND, per germline (reference sequence). The CDR3 sequence is 16 residues long. Trimming cost V 2 bases and J 2 bases, with 14 bases left between them.

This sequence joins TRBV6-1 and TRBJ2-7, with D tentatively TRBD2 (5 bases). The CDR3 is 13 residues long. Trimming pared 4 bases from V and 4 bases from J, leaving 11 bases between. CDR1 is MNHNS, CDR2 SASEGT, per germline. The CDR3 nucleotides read TGTGCCAGCAGTGCCCGGGAAGGGTACGAGCAGTACTTC. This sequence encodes CASSAREGYEQYF.

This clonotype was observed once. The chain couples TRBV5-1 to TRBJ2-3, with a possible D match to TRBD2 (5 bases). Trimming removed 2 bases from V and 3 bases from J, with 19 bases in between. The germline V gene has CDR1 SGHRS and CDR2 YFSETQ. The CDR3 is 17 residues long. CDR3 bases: TGCGCCAGCAGCTTACCACGGACGGGCGGACTTACAGATACGCAGTATTTT. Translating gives CASSLPRTGGLTDTQYF.

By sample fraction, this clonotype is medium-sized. The chain's CDR3 is CASSNSLNSNQPQHF. DNA for the CDR3: TGTGCCAGTAGTAACAGTCTCAATAGCAATCAGCCCCAGCATTTT. The chain has TRBV19 and TRBJ1-5; D gene unclear. Germline CDR1 and CDR2: LNHDA and SQIVND (reference sequence). The CDR3 runs 15 residues. V dropped 4 bases and J dropped 0 bases, with 10 bases sitting between them. The complete variable domain, with remaining parts taken from reference TRBV19 and TRBJ1-5, reads DGGITQSPKYLFRKEGQNVTLSCEQNLNHDAMYWYRQDPGQGLRLIYYSQIVNDFQKGDIAEGYSVSREKKESFPLTVTSAQKNPTAFYLCASSNSLNSNQPQHFGDGTRLSIL.

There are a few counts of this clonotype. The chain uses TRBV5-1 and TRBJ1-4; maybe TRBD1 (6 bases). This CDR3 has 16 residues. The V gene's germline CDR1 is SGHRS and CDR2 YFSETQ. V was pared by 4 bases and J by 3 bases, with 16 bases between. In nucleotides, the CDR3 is TGCGCCAGCAGCGCAAATACAGGGCAGCCTAATGAAAAACTGTTTTTT. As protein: CASSANTGQPNEKLFF.

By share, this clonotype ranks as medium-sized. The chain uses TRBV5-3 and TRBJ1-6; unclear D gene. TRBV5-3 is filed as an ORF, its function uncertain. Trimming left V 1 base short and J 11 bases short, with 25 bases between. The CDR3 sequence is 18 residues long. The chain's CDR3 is CARSLCTPTGPKFPPLHF. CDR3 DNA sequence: TGTGCCAGAAGCTTGTGTACGCCTACGGGCCCGAAATTCCCACCCCTCCACTTT.

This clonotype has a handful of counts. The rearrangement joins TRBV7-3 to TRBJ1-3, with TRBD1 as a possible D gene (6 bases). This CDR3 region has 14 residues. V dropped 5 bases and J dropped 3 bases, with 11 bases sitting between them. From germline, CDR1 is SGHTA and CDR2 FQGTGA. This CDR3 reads CASSLTGYGNTIYF. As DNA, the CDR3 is TGTGCCAGCAGCCTGACAGGCTATGGAAACACCATATATTTT.

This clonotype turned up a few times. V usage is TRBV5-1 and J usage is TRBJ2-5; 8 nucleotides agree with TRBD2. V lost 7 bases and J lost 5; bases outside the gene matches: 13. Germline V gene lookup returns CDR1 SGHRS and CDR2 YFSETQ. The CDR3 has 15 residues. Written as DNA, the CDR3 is TGCGCCAGCTCCCCATACGGGGGGGCAGGGGAGACCCAGTACTTC. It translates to CASSPYGGAGETQYF.

The CDR3 DNA reads as TGTGCCAGCAGCTTGGAGCGGGGGGGCGGGCAGCCCCAGCATTTT. This encodes CASSLERGGGQPQHF. This chain joins TRBV5-5 and TRBJ1-5; weak D call: TRBD1 (6 bases). Trimming took off 0 bases at V and 7 bases at J, with 14 bases between the two ends. Per the germline V gene, CDR1 is SGHKS and CDR2 is YYEKEE (reference sequence). The CDR3 sequence is 15 residues long. Variable domain in full (rest from reference TRBV5-5 and TRBJ1-5): DAGVTQSPTHLIKTRGQQVTLRCSPISGHKSVSWYQQVLGQGPQFIFQYYEKEERGRGNFPDRFSARQFPNYSSELNVNALLLGDSALYLCASSLERGGGQPQHFGDGTRLSIL.

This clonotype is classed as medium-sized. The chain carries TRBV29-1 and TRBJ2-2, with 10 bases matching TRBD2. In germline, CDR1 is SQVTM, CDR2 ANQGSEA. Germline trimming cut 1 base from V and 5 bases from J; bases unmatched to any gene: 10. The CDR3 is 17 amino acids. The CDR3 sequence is CSVEGASGGRGTGELFF. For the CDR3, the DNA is TGCAGCGTTGAAGGGGCTAGCGGGGGCCGGGGGACCGGGGAGCTGTTTTTT.

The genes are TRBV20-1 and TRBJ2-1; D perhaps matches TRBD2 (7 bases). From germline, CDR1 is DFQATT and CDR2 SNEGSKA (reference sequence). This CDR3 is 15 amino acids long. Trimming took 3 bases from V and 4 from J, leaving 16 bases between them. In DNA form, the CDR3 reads TGCAGTGCTAGGGGGGGGGGGCGGTCATACAATGAGCAGTTCTTC. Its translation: CSARGGGRSYNEQFF.

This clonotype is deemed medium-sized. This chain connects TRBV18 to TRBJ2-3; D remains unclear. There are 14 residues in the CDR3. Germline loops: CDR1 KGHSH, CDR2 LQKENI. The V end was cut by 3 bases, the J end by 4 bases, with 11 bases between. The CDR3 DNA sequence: TGTGCCAGCTCACCGGCCCCGGGCCCAGATACGCAGTATTTT. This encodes CASSPAPGPDTQYF. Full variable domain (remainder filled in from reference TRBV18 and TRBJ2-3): NAGVMQNPRHLVRRRGQEARLRCSPMKGHSHVYWYRQLPEEGLKFMVYLQKENIIDESGMPKERFSAEFPKEGPSILRIQQVVRGDSAAYFCASSPAPGPDTQYFGPGTRLTVL.

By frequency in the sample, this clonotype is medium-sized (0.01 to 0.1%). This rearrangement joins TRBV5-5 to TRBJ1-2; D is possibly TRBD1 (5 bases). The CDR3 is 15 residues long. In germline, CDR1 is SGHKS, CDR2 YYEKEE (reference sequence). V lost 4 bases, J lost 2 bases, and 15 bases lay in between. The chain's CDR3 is CASSITGRENYGYTF. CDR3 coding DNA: TGTGCCAGCAGCATAACAGGCAGGGAGAACTATGGCTACACCTTC.